Listed here is a single TCR beta chain. The antigen is not known. The sample originates from a study of T cell responses to AZD1222 COVID-19 vaccine. Repertoires were generated with immunoSEQ multiplex PCR, while TCRdb's copy carries only in-frame clones and drops some. The data show 150,000 to 200,000 clones, with 85% to 90% seen just once and roughly 4% held by the top ten. Overall study findings and caveats: Repertoire sampling happened only post peak T cell response. The CD4 TCRs associated with vaccination extended across spike and predominated at 160-218 and 743-854. Reportedly, nearly half the spike-specific TCRs target unmutated variant regions.

The V end lost 5 bases, the J end lost 0 bases, and 13 bases lay between the germline ends. Germline values: CDR1 GTSNPN, CDR2 SVGIG (reference sequence). The CDR3 sequence is 15 residues long. Sequenced material: peripheral blood, taken 28 days after the second dose of the MenACWY control vaccine. This receptor was identified in an adult who received the MenACWY meningococcal vaccine as a control. The chain couples TRBV30 to TRBJ1-4; weak D call: TRBD1 (5 bases). The CDR3 sequence: CAWGAEISTNEKLFF. The CDR3 DNA sequence: TGTGCCTGGGGGGCGGAGATCTCAACTAATGAAAAACTGTTTTTT.